This paragraph covers one T cell receptor beta chain sequence. Its antigen is still unknown. This sample stems from a study of cytomegalovirus exposure and HLA in healthy donors (dated by TCRdb to the late 2010s). Background on the whole study: In an earlier analysis of fewer than 750 of the donors, 276 Gb of sequence data and some 100 million unique TCR beta sequences from approximately 180 million T cells were reported. An early release covering about 600 HLA-typed donors comprised 250 to 350 gigabases of sequencing data and roughly 86 million unique TCR sequences. Of the approximately 370 genotyped donors, 81% were placed in the genetic ancestry cluster associated with self-reported Caucasian donors. The study was designed to test whether signatures of past pathogen exposure could be identified by cataloging public T cell receptors. The study used immunosequencing to profile the T cell repertoires of 666 subjects and linked those repertoires to cytomegalovirus serostatus. A separate validation cohort of over a hundred different subjects was used in addition to the roughly 670-subject first cohort. High-throughput TCR immunosequencing, statistical association of individual TCRs with disease status, and machine learning were combined to predict cytomegalovirus infection status. A later analysis re-examined previously published TCR beta repertoires from more than 550 donors and added high-resolution HLA genotyping to investigate patterns of TCR occurrence. Rather than using new phenotypic data, the later analysis identified candidate immune exposures from TCR beta sequences and from how often those sequences occurred across donors. An earlier analysis of roughly 580 of the donors used high-throughput TCR beta sequencing to judge whether each TCR beta V gene segment behaved as functional or pseudogenic. Donor age, sex, ethnicity and CMV serostatus were collected together with the repertoire data. Genome-wide SNP genotypes for about three fifths of the roughly 670 donors were used in a later genetic analysis, which treated that subset as a discovery cohort. Every discovery cohort repertoire had been produced on one sequencing platform. HLA typing covered class I and class II loci at four-digit resolution. Typing coverage differed by locus: A, B, C, DRB1 and DQB1 were typed in roughly 620-640 donors, DQA1 in about 500, DPA1 in approximately 600, and DPB1 in roughly 450. A handful of DR-DQ haplotypes were handled as single units for association and clustering because linkage in the cohort was strong. Across 398 genotyped donors of the cohort, an average of about 240,000 unique TCR beta nucleotide sequences per donor were sequenced, and roughly 17% of those sequences were non-productive. Study-level results and caveats: A further reported finding was that TCR beta sequences accurately predicted the HLA-A and HLA-B alleles for most subjects in the first cohort. A later analysis associated 15,000 to 20,000 TCR beta sequences with specific HLA alleles at a false discovery rate of 0.05. Because HLA typing was missing for some donors at each locus, association tests included only the typed subset. A later analysis found that HLA-associated TCR beta chains were more clonally expanded and had lower generation probabilities than equally common non-associated chains. Only TCR beta chains were sequenced in this cohort, and the absence of alpha or paired-chain data limited detectable features. An earlier analysis of several hundred of the donors showed that most TCR beta V segments appeared in productive rearrangements either about 87% or about 30% of the time, which broadly matched IMGT annotations. A later genetic analysis reported fewer N-insertions in productive TCRs among donors in an Asian-associated ancestry cluster than the approximately 670-donor mean. A cluster of highly shared sequence variants was judged likely to be a technical artifact of the sequencing pipeline. A few of the identified cytomegalovirus-associated TCR beta chains were confirmed in vitro to be specific for cytomegalovirus antigens. In a later analysis, TCR association rates were found to vary across HLA loci, with the most associated TCRs seen for DRB1 alleles and the fewest for HLA-C alleles. A later genetic analysis associated a missense DCLRE1C variant with V-gene and J-gene trimming of TCR beta chains, and an independent cohort replicated the association. Several of the top co-occurrence clusters appeared to be linked to parvovirus B19, influenza, CMV and Epstein-Barr virus, according to a later analysis. The presence/absence analyses assumed that sequencing depth was roughly uniform across donors, and that assumption may not be true. Across donors, most TCR sequences were observed very rarely, whereas some public TCRs were present in many individuals. When HLA alleles, especially DR and DQ, strongly co-occurred, TCR associations were difficult to assign to individual alleles. The classifier was reported to diagnose cytomegalovirus status with high specificity and sensitivity in both the original and validation cohorts. The earlier analysis of about 600 of the donors excluded roughly 17 rarely observed V segments, including chromosome 9 orphons, because counts were too low. Most CMV-associated TCR beta chains appeared to be HLA-restricted in a later analysis, and the HLA associations seemed to be driven largely by CMV exposure. Linkage disequilibrium might explain the correlated functional status among segregating V segments, but an unknown experimental factor could not be ruled out. The authors suggested that the approach could potentially be extended to other disease states and immunological phenotypes. CMV serostatus was the only immune exposure information available for the cohort. A total of 150 to 200 TCR beta chains were listed by the study as associated with cytomegalovirus.

The cohort consisted of 650 to 850 healthy bone marrow donors. Cohort members were all nominally healthy when sampled, although unrecorded immune exposures were likely present. The donor tested CMV seronegative, placing the donor among the 350 or so seronegative members of the cohort. A peripheral blood sample was collected from each donor, and TCR beta sequencing was performed on peripheral blood mononuclear cells. The Qiagen DNeasy Blood Extraction Kit was used to extract genomic DNA from the blood cell samples. Library preparation used the immunoSEQ multiplex PCR assay. A mixture of 60 forward primers for TCR Vbeta segments and 13 reverse primers for TCR Jbeta segments was used in the multiplex PCR. Amplification of the CDR3 region of rearranged TCR beta genes was performed with a multiplex PCR assay on genomic DNA. The Illumina HiSeq System was used to sequence the amplified TCR beta libraries as 87-base-pair reads. In the authors' own workflow: In a later analysis, tens of millions of unique TCR beta chains were counted across the approximately 640 repertoires, and roughly 11 million of these chains were shared by at least two donors. Raw reads were error-corrected and collapsed into unique sequences by a nearest-neighbor algorithm in which closely related sequences were merged to remove PCR and sequencing errors. V, D and J gene segments were assigned by aligning CDR3 sequences to IMGT reference sequences. Each retained sequence needed at least a six-nucleotide match to both a V gene segment and a J gene segment. Rearrangements were called productive when the CDR3 lacked stop codons and stayed in frame with V and J; all others were non-productive. CDR3 was defined according to IMGT convention as the region running from the second conserved V-encoded cysteine to the conserved J-encoded phenylalanine. The earlier analysis of a few hundred of the donors excluded any sequence lacking an unambiguous match to a single V gene segment. In an earlier analysis of 587 of the donors, V segments were called functional above 56.7% productive rearrangements and were called segregating when the between-donor standard deviation exceeded 5%. A statistical classification framework was developed to diagnose cytomegalovirus status using the catalog of TCR beta chain sequences. In a later analysis, V and J genes were assigned by comparing TCR nucleotide sequences against IMGT/GENE-DB human TR gene sequences. Using the TCRdist pipeline, a later analysis assigned CDR3 sequences along with most-parsimonious VDJ recombination scenarios. In a later analysis, each TCR beta chain was defined by its CDR3 amino acid sequence together with its V-gene family, and reads without a unique V-gene family were excluded. In a later analysis, 550 to 650 highly shared, low-generation-probability nucleotide sequences were removed to address suspected cross-contamination and a sequencing artifact. A later analysis calculated a clonal expansion index for each public chain from normalized within-repertoire ranks of inferred template counts. In a later analysis, generation probabilities were computed using a VDJ recombination model fitted to out-of-frame rearrangements, and the results were checked against IGoR. In a later analysis, TCR-TCR, TCR-HLA and TCR-CMV co-occurrence was scored with hypergeometric tests, and a repertoire-size bias correction was applied to TCR pairs. False discovery rates were estimated in a later analysis by permuting HLA or CMV assignments 20 times. In a later analysis, co-occurring TCRs were grouped using DBSCAN, and TCRdist sequence similarity was added for clustering within HLA-allele-positive subsets. Repertoires with fewer than 30,000 or more than 120,000 public chains, plus five repertoires with anomalous nucleotide sharing, were excluded from co-occurrence clustering. The source is immuneACCESS, and TCRdb retained only in-frame sequences with V and J called. Part of the clones is not carried over; for the studies checked, unresolved V genes explain less than half of this, and the remainder is unexplained. V, J and clone size are taken as reported in that table, and D and trimming were inferred from the DNA itself. The sample has around 84,000 clones on record. Of the sample, about 4.6% is held by the ten largest clones.

This receptor was identified in a man aged 30 to 45 in good health and CMV-seronegative. Input material: PBMCs.

CDR3 sequence: CASSRDNREAFF. The DNA reads as follows: TGTGCCAGCAGTCGCGACAATCGAGAAGCTTTCTTT. This chain is built from TRBV6-5 and TRBJ1-1; a confident D gene designation cannot be given. Including the terminal cysteine and phenylalanine, the CDR3 comprises 12 residues. Only the CDR3 region is kept as DNA, spanning 36 bases read in frame from base 1. The CDR1 and CDR2 encoded by the germline V gene are MNHEY and SVGAGI. V is reduced by 5 bases and J by 8 bases, leaving a spacing of 12 bases between them.